This TCR beta chain was found in a study of cytomegalovirus exposure and HLA in healthy donors. General study findings and limits: Clusters of TCRs from the first cohort tended to co-occur in the roughly 120 validation repertoires (as a later analysis found).

Turning to this clone: No antigen is known for it.

Germline V gene data show CDR1 as SGHNT and CDR2 as YYREEE (reference sequence). Trimming cost V 4 bases and J 4 bases; bases outside gene matches: 6. This CDR3 comprises 16 residues. Here immunoSEQ multiplex PCR was the method, and the copy in TCRdb shows in-frame clones only, minus some. The sample records over 150,000 clones, around 90% being singletons. This clonotype was sampled from a woman between 18 and 29 years old in good health and CMV-seropositive. The source material was PBMCs. This rearrangement joins TRBV5-4 to TRBJ2-3; 13 bases are a match to TRBD2. The CDR3 here is CASSPYTSGGADTQYF. In DNA, the CDR3 is TGTGCCAGCAGCCCATATACTAGCGGGGGGGCAGATACGCAGTATTTT.